This T cell receptor (beta chain) came from a study of neurological immune-mediated disorders. Study-level findings and limits: Neither clinical nor MRI features were associated with the multiple sclerosis repertoire cluster.

The germline CDR1 and CDR2 sequences are SQVTM and ANQGSEA. This CDR3 spans 13 amino acids. Trimming shortened V by 1 base and J by 1 base, and 7 bases separated the two germline ends. MiXCR was run by TCRdb on the 5' RACE reads, yielding one entry per CDR3 protein. The sample consists of about 55,000 distinct CDR3 sequences, roughly 3.5% of them appearing once. Many counts were recorded for this clonotype. Its antigen is as yet unknown. Sequencing used PBMCs. This clonotype was sampled from a young man with multiple sclerosis. V and J are TRBV29-1 and TRBJ2-5; no clear D gene. Written as DNA, the CDR3 is TGCAGCGTTGAAGGACGGCCCCAAGAGACCCAGTACTTC. This sequence encodes CSVEGRPQETQYF.